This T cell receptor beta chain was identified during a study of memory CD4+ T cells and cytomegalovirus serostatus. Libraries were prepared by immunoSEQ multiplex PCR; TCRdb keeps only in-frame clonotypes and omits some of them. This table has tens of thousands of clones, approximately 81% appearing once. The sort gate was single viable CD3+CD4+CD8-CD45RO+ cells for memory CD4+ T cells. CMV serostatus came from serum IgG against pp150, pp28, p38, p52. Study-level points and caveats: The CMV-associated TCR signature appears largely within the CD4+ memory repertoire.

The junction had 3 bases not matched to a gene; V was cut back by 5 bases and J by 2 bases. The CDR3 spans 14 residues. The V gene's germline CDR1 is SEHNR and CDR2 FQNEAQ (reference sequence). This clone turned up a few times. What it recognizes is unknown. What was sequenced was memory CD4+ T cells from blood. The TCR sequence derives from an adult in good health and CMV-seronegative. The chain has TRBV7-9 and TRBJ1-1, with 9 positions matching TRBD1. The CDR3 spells CASSLTGGNTEAFF. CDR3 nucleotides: TGTGCCAGCAGCCTGACAGGGGGTAACACTGAAGCTTTCTTT.